The present entry profiles one T cell receptor (beta chain) with its context. The antigen is unknown. The data belong to a study of cytomegalovirus exposure and HLA in healthy donors. On the study more broadly: Most donors, 80% to 90% of several hundred genotyped, fell in the Caucasian-associated ancestry cluster. Study results and caveats: The CMV antigen specificity of a few CMV-associated chains was confirmed through in vitro analysis. Usually a TCR sequence was rare, but some public TCRs were found in many donors.

Germline CDR1 and CDR2: SGHRS and YFSETQ. V shed 2 bases, J shed 8 bases, and the junction held 8 bases outside the gene matches. CDR3 length: 15 amino acids. PCR involved 60 Vbeta and 13 Jbeta primers. The table came from immunoSEQ multiplex PCR; TCRdb's copy has only in-frame clones and leaves some out. In the table there are more than 140,000 clones, roughly 80% of which are singletons. It was healthy bone marrow donors who served as donors. Material: PBMCs. The receptor was derived from a female donor in good health and CMV-seronegative. The chain employs TRBV5-1 and TRBJ2-1; TRBD2 agrees at 9 bases. The CDR3 loop is CASSLGGGAVHEQFF. As DNA, the CDR3 is TGCGCCAGCAGCTTAGGCGGGGGGGCCGTACATGAGCAGTTCTTC.